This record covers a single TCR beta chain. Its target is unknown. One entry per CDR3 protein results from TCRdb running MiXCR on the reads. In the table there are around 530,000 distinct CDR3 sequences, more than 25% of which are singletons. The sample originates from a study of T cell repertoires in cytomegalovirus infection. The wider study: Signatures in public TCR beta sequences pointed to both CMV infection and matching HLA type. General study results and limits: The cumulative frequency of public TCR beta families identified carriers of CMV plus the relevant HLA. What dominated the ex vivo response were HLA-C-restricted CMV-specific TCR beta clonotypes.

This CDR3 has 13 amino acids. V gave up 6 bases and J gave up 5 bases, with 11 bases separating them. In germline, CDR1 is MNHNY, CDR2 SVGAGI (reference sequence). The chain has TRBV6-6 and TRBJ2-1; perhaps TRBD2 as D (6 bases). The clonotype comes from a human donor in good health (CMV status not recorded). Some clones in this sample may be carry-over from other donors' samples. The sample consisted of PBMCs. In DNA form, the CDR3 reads TGTGCCAGCAGACCTCCTAGCGACAATGAGCAGTTCTTC. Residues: CASRPPSDNEQFF.